This T cell receptor beta chain was obtained from a study of neoadjuvant nivolumab and ipilimumab in lung cancer. Germline V gives CDR1 GTSNPN, CDR2 SVGIG (reference sequence). The CDR3 length is 15 residues. Trimming pared 2 bases from V and 4 bases from J, leaving 12 bases between. Some clones are missing from TCRdb's copy, which holds only in-frame ones; the method was immunoSEQ multiplex PCR. The sample holds 30,000 or so clones, 83% seen once. The source was tumor tissue, collected after neoadjuvant nivolumab, alone or with ipilimumab, at or shortly before surgery. The rearrangement joins TRBV30 to TRBJ2-6; possible D gene TRBD1, 5 bases. This receptor was identified in an adult with non-small cell lung cancer. CDR3 sequence: CAWSRKGSGANVLTF. The CDR3 DNA reads TGTGCCTGGAGTCGGAAGGGGTCCGGGGCCAACGTCCTGACTTTC.